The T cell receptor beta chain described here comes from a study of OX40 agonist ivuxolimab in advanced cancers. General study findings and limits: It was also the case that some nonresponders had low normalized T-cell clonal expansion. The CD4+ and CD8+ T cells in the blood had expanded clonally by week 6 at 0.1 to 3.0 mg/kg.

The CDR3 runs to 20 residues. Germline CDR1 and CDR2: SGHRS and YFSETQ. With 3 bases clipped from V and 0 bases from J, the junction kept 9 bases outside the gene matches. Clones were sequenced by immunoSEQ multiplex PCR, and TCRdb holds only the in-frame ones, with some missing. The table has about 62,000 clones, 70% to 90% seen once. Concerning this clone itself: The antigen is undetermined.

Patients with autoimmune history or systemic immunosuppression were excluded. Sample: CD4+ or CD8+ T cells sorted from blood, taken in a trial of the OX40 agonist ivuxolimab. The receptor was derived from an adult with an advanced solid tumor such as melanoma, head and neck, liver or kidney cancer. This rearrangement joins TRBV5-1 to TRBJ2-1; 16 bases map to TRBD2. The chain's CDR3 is CASSSGTSGRVLSSYNEQFF. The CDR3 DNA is TGCGCCAGCAGCTCTGGGACTAGCGGGAGGGTCCTTAGCTCCTACAATGAGCAGTTCTTC. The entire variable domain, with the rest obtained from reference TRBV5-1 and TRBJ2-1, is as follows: KAGVTQTPRYLIKTRGQQVTLSCSPISGHRSVSWYQQTPGQGLQFLFEYFSETQRNKGNFPGRFSGRQFSNSRSEMNVSTLELGDSALYLCASSSGTSGRVLSSYNEQFFGPGTRLTVL.